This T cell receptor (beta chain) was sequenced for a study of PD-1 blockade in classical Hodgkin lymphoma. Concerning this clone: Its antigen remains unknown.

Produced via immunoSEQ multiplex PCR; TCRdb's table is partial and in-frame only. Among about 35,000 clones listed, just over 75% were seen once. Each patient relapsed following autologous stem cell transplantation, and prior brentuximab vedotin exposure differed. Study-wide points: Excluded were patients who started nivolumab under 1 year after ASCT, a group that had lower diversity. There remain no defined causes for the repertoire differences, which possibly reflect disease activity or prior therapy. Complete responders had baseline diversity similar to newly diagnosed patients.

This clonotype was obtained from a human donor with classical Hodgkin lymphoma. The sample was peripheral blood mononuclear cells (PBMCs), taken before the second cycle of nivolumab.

The CDR3: CASSPERNQPQHF. The CDR3 region has the DNA TGTGCCAGCTCACCAGAACGAAATCAGCCCCAGCATTTT. V usage is TRBV18 and J usage is TRBJ1-5; no firm D call. V lost 2 bases and J lost 4, with 6 bases in between. This CDR3 contains 13 residues. Germline V lookup: CDR1 KGHSH, CDR2 LQKENI.